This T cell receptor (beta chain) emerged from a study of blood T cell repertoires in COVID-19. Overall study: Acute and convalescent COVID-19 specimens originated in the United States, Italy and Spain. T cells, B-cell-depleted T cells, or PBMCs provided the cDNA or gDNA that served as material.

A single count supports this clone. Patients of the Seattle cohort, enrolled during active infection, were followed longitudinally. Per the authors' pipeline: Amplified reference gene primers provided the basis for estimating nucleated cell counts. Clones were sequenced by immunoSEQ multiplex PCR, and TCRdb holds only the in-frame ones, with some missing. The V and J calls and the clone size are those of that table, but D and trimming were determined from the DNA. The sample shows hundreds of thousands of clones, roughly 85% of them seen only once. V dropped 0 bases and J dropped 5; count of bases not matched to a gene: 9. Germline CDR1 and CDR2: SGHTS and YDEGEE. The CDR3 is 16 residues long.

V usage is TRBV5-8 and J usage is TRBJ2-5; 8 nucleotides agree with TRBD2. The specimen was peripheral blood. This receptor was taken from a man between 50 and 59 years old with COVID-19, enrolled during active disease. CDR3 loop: CASSLDAGGRGETQYF. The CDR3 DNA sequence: TGTGCCAGCAGCTTGGACGCGGGGGGACGGGGTGAGACCCAGTACTTC.